Included here is one TCR beta chain sequence, with context. This record comes from a study of blood T cell repertoires in COVID-19. Looking at the study overall: Specimens from acute and convalescent COVID-19 originated in the United States, Italy and Spain. Sample material is recorded as cDNA or gDNA derived from T cells, B-cell-depleted T cells, or PBMCs.

Generated by immunoSEQ multiplex PCR, the TCRdb table keeps only in-frame clones and is missing some. Among about 200,000 clones listed, around 86% were seen once. The CDR3 sequence is 12 residues long. V was clipped by 7 bases and J by 6 bases, with 13 bases between them. Participant ages covered roughly 18 to 89 years across 24 US areas. Each participant's cohort was designated according to participant-reported clinical history. The sequence was collected from a man aged 40-49 years with acute COVID-19. The V call is TRBV12-3 or TRBV12-4, the J call TRBJ2-7; weak D call: TRBD1 (5 bases). Sequencing was done on a sample of PBMCs or T cells enriched from blood (not recorded which). CDR3 amino acids: CASTGHFREQYF. The CDR3, as DNA: TGTGCCAGCACAGGACATTTCCGCGAGCAGTACTTC.